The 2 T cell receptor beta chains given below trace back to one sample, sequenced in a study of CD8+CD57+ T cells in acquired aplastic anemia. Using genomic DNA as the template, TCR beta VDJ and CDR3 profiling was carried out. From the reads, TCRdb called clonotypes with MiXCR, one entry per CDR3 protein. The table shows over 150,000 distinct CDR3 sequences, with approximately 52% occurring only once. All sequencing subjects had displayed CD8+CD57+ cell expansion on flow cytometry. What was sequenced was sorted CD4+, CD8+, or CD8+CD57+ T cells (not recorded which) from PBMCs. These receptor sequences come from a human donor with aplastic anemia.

This CDR3 is CATSRELGYEQYF. In nucleotides, the CDR3 is TGTGCCACCAGCAGAGAACTCGGCTACGAGCAGTACTTC. The rearrangement uses TRBV15 and TRBJ2-7; D call uncertain. V was trimmed by 0 bases and J by 3 bases, leaving 6 bases between them. Germline V CDR1 and CDR2: LNHNV, YYDKDF (reference sequence). The CDR3 length is 13 residues.

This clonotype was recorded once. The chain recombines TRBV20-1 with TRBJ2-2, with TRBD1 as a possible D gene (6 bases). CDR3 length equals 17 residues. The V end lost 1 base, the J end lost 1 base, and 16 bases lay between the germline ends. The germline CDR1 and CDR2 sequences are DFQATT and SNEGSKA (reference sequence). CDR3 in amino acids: CSARGQGQGRNTGELFF. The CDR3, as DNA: TGCAGTGCTAGAGGCCAGGGGCAGGGACGGAACACCGGGGAGCTGTTTTTT.